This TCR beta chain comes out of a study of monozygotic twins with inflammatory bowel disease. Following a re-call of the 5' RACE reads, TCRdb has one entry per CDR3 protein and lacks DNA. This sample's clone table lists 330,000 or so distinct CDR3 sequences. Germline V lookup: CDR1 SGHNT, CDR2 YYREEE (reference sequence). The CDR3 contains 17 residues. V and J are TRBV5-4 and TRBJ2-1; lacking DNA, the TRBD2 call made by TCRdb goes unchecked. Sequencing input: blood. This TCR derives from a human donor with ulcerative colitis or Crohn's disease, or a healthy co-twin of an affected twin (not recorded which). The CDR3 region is CASSLEPTSVSYNEQFF.